These 9 T cell receptor beta chains were sequenced from one sample in a study of cytomegalovirus exposure and HLA in healthy donors (dated by TCRdb to the late 2010s). Receptors were amplified or captured by the immunoSEQ multiplex PCR assay. Drawn from immuneACCESS, this table holds only the in-frame rearrangements with V and J called that TCRdb kept. Clones are partly lost; checked studies trace under half to an unresolved V gene and leave the rest unexplained. The sample yields around 240,000 clones; almost 90% were counted once. Jointly, the top ten make up under 0.4% of the sample. The source material was PBMCs. Receptors originate from a woman between 18 and 30 years old in good health and CMV-seronegative.

The chain has TRBV29-1 and TRBJ1-2; the D gene is possibly TRBD1 (5 bases). Germline assignment: CDR1 SQVTM and CDR2 ANQGSEA. Trimming shortened V by 1 base and J by 2 bases, and 8 bases separated the two germline ends. The CDR3 extends over 13 amino acids. DNA of the CDR3: TGCAGCGTTGAAGTTTACAGGAACTATGGCTACACCTTC. This gives the protein CSVEVYRNYGYTF.

V and J are TRBV4-1 and TRBJ1-6, with unresolved D. Trimming shortened V by 1 base and J by 8 bases, and 12 bases separated the two germline ends. Germline lookup yields CDR1 MGHRA and CDR2 YSYEKL. The CDR3 consists of 15 residues. CDR3 protein: CASSQGTTEYSPLHF. The CDR3 DNA follows: TGCGCCAGCAGCCAAGGGACTACGGAGTATTCACCCCTCCACTTT.

The chain joins TRBV6-5 to TRBJ1-2, with 11 nucleotides matching TRBD1. The CDR3 totals 15 residues. The germline CDR1 and CDR2 sequences are MNHEY and SVGAGI. V lost 5 bases and J lost 7; bases outside the gene matches: 9. CDR3 nucleotides: TGTGCCAGCAGTAAAACCGGGACAGGGGGATCTGGCTACACCTTC. Amino acid sequence: CASSKTGTGGSGYTF.

A remark on this clone: The same CDR3 also results from other DNA sequences found in this sample. The V and J genes are TRBV19 and TRBJ2-7, with TRBD1 as a possible D gene (6 bases). Germline CDR1 reads LNHDA; CDR2 reads SQIVND (reference sequence). The CDR3 covers 14 residues. V lost 1 base and J lost 1, with 8 bases in between. This CDR3 is CASSIGQGSYEQYF. CDR3 nucleotides: TGTGCCAGTAGTATAGGGCAGGGGTCCTACGAGCAGTACTTC.

The chain carries TRBV9 and TRBJ2-5; 16 bases fit TRBD2. The ends lost 4 bases at V and 0 bases at J; junction bases unmatched: 6. CDR3 size: 18 residues. Germline CDR1 SGDLS, CDR2 YYNGEE. The CDR3 sequence is CASSPGTSGGVNQETQYF. The CDR3, as DNA: TGTGCCAGCAGCCCGGGGACTAGCGGGGGGGTAAACCAAGAGACCCAGTACTTC.

Regarding this clone: Within the sample, other DNA sequences also encode this same CDR3. The chain joins TRBV6-5 to TRBJ2-7, with 12 bases identical to TRBD2. This CDR3 has 14 residues. From germline, CDR1 is MNHEY and CDR2 SVGAGI. V lost 5 bases and J lost 4; bases outside the gene matches: 3. CDR3 coding DNA: TGTGCCAGCAGTCCAGGACTAGCGGGATACGAGCAGTACTTC. It encodes CASSPGLAGYEQYF.

The chain employs TRBV7-9 and TRBJ1-3; possibly TRBD1 for D (5 bases). The CDR3 sequence is 14 residues long. The germline V and J ends were trimmed by 3 bases and 2 bases, with 8 bases remaining between them. CDR1 is SEHNR and CDR2 is FQNEAQ in the germline V gene (reference sequence). CDR3 sequence: CASSLGTAGNTIYF. The CDR3 DNA follows: TGTGCCAGCAGCTTGGGGACTGCTGGAAACACCATATATTTT.

This chain connects TRBV15 to TRBJ2-7; D possibly corresponds to TRBD2 (6 bases). The CDR3 sequence is 15 residues long. Germline loops: CDR1 LNHNV, CDR2 YYDKDF (reference sequence). With 0 bases removed from V and 4 bases from J, the gap between germline ends came to 13 bases. Here the CDR3 reads CATSRDLGGFYEQYV. CDR3 coding DNA: TGTGCCACCAGCAGAGATCTGGGGGGATTTTACGAGCAGTACGTC.

The CDR3 protein is CASSPGDREIYEQYF. The CDR3 coding sequence is TGTGCCAGCTCACCAGGCGACAGGGAGATCTACGAGCAGTACTTC. V and J are TRBV18 and TRBJ2-7; 7 nucleotides agree with TRBD1. After removal of 2 bases from V and 3 bases from J, the junction contained 7 bases not matched to a gene. The CDR3 length is 15 residues. From germline, CDR1 is KGHSH and CDR2 LQKENI.